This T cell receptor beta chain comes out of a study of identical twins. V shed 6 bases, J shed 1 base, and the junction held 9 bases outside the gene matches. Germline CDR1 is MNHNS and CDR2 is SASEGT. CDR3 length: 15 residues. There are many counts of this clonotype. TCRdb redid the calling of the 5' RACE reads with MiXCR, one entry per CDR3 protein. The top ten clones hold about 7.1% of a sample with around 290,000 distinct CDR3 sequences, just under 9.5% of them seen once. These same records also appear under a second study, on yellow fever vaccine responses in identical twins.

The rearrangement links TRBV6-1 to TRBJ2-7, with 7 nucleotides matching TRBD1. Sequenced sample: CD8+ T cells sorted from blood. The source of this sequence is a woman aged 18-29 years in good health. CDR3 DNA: TGTGCCAGCAGCCCTGTGGACAGGCTTTCCTACGAGCAGTACTTC. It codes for CASSPVDRLSYEQYF.